This TCR beta chain appears in the sequencing data of a study of cytomegalovirus exposure and HLA in healthy donors. CDR3 length equals 13 residues. The V and J ends lost 5 bases and 0 bases respectively, with 6 bases between them. Per germline, CDR1 MNHNY and CDR2 SVGAGI (reference sequence). TCRdb keeps only in-frame clones here, not all; method: immunoSEQ multiplex PCR. Here the sample spans around 200,000 clones, roughly 77% being singletons. The study's findings and limits: Reportedly, cytomegalovirus status was diagnosed with high sensitivity and specificity. In the 120 or so validation repertoires, just under 95% of cluster scores exceeded 0, per a later analysis. 164 TCR beta chains were listed as cytomegalovirus-associated.

In regard to this clone: Its target is not known.

The source material was PBMCs. The rearrangement uses TRBV6-6 and TRBJ2-3, with no clear D. This TCR was recovered from a woman in her twenties or thirties in good health and CMV-seronegative. CDR3 residues: CASSLLSTDTQYF. In DNA form, the CDR3 reads TGTGCCAGCAGTCTTCTTAGCACAGATACGCAGTATTTT.